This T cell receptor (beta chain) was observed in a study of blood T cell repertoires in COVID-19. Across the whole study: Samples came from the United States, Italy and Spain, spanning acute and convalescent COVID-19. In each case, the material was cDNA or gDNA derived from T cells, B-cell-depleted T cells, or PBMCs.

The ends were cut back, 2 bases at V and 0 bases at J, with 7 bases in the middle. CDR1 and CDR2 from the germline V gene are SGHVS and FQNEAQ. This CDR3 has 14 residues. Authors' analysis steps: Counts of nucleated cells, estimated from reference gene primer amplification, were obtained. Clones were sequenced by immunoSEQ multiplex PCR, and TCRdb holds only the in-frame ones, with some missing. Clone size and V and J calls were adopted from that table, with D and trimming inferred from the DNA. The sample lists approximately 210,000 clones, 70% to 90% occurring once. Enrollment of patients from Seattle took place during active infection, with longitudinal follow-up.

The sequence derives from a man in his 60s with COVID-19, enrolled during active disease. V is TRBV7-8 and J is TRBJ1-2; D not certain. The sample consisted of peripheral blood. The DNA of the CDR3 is TGTGCCAGCAGCTTAAGCATATCTAACTATGGCTACACCTTC. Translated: CASSLSISNYGYTF.